This entry describes one T cell receptor beta chain. This clone showed up many times. Its antigen remains undetermined. This may be a read error, as it is one base from a much larger clone. Other DNA sequences in this sample translate to the same CDR3. This entry comes from a study of metastatic and nonmetastatic thyroid tumors (dated by TCRdb to 2020 to 2021). A note on the overall study: The researchers compared repertoires between peripheral blood samples and tumor or nodule tissue samples from patients with malignant or benign thyroid disease.

No patient had received any treatment before thyroid surgery. Using T-cell receptor beta sequencing, the researchers looked back retrospectively at clinical samples from patients, gathered between about 2011 and 2019. The method was PCR. Sequencer: Illumina HiSeq 4000. The TCR beta-chain CDR3 region of each patient was profiled by high-throughput sequencing. The authors' pipeline ran thus. Drawing on CDR3 differences between clinicopathological groups, the researchers built a classifier meant to tell apart patients with distant-metastatic papillary thyroid cancer. The Shannon index was used to assess repertoire diversity, and the Morisita-Horn index was used to assess tumor-blood repertoire similarity. The public reads were run again by TCRdb, first through fastp at Q25 and then through MiXCR, and only productive beta chains were kept. The V and J calls come from TCRdb's annotation, not from the publication. Recorded for this sample are about 15,000 clones; 34% of them occurred a single time. The ten largest account for 11% of the sample.

The CDR3 covers 18 residues, taking in both the cysteine and the phenylalanine. Only CDR3 DNA remains: 54 bases, in frame from the first base. V is clipped by 3 bases and J by 0 bases, and the sequence between their germline boundaries is 20 bases long. The germline V gene yields KGHSH for CDR1 and LQKENI for CDR2. Beyond this particular receptor, the publication reports: In both blood and tumor samples, malignant tumors were reported to have significantly higher TCR beta diversity than benign nodules.

The sequence is built from TRBV18 and TRBJ1-2; a tentative D match to TRBD1 spans 5 bases. This sequence was found in a male donor with papillary thyroid cancer or a benign thyroid nodule (not recorded which). Some clones in this sample may be carry-over from other donors' samples. The sample comprised tumor tissue. The nucleotide sequence reads TGTGCCAGCTCACCGACAGTCCCCCACACCTTGGCTAACTATGGCTACACCTTC. Translated, it reads CASSPTVPHTLANYGYTF.